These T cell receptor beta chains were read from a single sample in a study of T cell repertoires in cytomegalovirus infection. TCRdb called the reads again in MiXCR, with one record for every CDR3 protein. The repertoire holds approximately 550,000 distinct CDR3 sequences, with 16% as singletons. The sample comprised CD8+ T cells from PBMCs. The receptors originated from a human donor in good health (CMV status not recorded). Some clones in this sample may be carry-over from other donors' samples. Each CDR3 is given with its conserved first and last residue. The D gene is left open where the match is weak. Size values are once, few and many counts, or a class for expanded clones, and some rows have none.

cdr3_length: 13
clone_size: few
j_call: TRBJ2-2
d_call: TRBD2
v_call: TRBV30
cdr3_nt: TGTGCCTGCTTAGCGGGATTCACCGGGGAGCTGTTTTTT
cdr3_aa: CACLAGFTGELFF

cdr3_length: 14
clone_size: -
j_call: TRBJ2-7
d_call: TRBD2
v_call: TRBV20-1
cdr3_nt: TGCAGTGCCCCCTTGCGGGAGGATAAGAACGAGCAGTACTTC
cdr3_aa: CSAPLREDKNEQYF

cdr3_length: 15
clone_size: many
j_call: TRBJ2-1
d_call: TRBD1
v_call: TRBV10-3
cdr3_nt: TGTGCCATCAGTGACCCAGGGACAGGGCGCAATGAGCAGTTCTTC
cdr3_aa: CAISDPGTGRNEQFF

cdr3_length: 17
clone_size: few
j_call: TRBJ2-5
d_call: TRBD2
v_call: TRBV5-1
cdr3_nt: TGCGCCAGCAGCTTGGGCAATCCGGGACTACCCGGCGAGACCCAGTACTTC
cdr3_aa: CASSLGNPGLPGETQYF

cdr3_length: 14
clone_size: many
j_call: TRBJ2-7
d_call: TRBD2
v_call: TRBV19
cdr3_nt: TGTGCCAGTAGTCCCCTCAGCGGGAGCTACGAGCAGTACTTC
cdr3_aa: CASSPLSGSYEQYF

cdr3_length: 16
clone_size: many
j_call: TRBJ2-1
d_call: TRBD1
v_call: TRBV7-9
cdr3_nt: TGTGCCAGCAGCCCCCCGGGACAGGGACGTCACAATGAGCAGTTCTTC
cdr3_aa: CASSPPGQGRHNEQFF

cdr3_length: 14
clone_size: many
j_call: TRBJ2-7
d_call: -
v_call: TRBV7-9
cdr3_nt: TGTGCCAGCAGCTCTACACCGACGGGGTACGAGCAGTACTTC
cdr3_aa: CASSSTPTGYEQYF

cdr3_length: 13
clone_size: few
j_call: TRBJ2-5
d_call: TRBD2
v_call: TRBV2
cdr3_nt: TGTGCCAGCAGTCTAGCGGGAGGGCCAGTATTCTACTTC
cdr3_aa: CASSLAGGPVFYF

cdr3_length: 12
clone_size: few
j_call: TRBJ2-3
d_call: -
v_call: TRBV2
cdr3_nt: TGTGCCAGCAGGGCTGTCTATGATACGCAGTATTTT
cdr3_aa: CASRAVYDTQYF

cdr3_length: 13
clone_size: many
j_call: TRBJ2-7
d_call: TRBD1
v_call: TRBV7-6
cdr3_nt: TGTGCCAGCAGCCAGACAGGGGGGTACGAGCAGTACTTC
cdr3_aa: CASSQTGGYEQYF

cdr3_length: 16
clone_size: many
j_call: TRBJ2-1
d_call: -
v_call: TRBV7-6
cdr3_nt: TGTGCCAGCAGCTTAGGGGCCGGGACTTCATTGGATGAGCAGTTCTTC
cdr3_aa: CASSLGAGTSLDEQFF

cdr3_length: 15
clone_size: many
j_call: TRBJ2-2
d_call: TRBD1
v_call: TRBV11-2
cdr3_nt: TGTGCCAGCAGCTTAAGGACAGGGGTCTCCGGGGAGCTGTTTTTT
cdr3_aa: CASSLRTGVSGELFF

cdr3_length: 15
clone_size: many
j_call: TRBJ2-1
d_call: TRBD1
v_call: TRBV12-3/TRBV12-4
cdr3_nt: TGTGCCAGCATACTGGCCGGGACAGGGGAGTTGGTGCAGTTCTTC
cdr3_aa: CASILAGTGELVQFF

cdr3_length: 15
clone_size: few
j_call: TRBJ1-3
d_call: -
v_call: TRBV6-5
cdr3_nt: TGTGCCAGCAGTTACTCGGAGGGACACCGAAACACCATATATTTT
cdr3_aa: CASSYSEGHRNTIYF

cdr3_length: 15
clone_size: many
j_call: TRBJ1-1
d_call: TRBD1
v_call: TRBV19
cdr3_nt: TGTGCCAGTAGTATAGAGGACAGGTGGTGGGCTGAAGCTTTCTTT
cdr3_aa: CASSIEDRWWAEAFF

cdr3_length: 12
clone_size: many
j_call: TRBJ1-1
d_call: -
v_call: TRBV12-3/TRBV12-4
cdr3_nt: TGTGCCAGCAGTTTGACCGTTTTTAAAGCTTTCTTT
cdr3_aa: CASSLTVFKAFF

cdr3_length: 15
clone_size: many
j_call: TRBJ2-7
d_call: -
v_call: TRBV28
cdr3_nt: TGTGCCAGCAATACCCCGGGACTCCACTCCTACGAGCAGTACTTC
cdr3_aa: CASNTPGLHSYEQYF

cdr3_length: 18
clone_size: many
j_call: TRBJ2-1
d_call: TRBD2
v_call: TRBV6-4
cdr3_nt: TGTGCCAGCAGTCCTGGGACTAGCGGACTCTCAAGCTACAATGAGCAGTTCTTC
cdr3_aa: CASSPGTSGLSSYNEQFF

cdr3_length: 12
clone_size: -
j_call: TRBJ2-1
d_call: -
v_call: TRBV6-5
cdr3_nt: TGTGCCAGCAGTTACGGGGGGTTAGAGCAGTTCTTC
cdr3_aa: CASSYGGLEQFF

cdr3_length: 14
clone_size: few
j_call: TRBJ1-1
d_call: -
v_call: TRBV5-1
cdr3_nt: TGCGCCAGCAGCTACAGGGACCCGAACACTGAAGCTTTCTTT
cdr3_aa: CASSYRDPNTEAFF

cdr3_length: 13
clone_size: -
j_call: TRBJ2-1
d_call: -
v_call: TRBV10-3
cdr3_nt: TGTGCCATCAGGGAGGGGGCGCAGAATGAGCAGTTCTTC
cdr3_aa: CAIREGAQNEQFF

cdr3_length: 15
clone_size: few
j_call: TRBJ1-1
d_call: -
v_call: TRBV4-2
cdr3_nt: TGTGCCAGCAGCCAAGATTACGTGATGAACACTGAAGCTTTCTTT
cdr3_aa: CASSQDYVMNTEAFF

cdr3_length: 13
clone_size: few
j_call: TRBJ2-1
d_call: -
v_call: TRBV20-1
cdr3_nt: TGCAGTGCCGAGACAGAGGTACTCGATGAGCAGTTCTTC
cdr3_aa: CSAETEVLDEQFF

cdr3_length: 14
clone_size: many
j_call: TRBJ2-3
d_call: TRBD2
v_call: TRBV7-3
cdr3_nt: TGTGCCAGCAGCTGGAGCGGGGGTGGTGATACGCAGTATTTT
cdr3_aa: CASSWSGGGDTQYF

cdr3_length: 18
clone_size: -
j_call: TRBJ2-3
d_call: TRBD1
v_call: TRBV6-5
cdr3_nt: TGTGCCAGCAGTTACATTCCCCGGGACAGGGGAAGCACAGATACGCAGTATTTT
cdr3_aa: CASSYIPRDRGSTDTQYF

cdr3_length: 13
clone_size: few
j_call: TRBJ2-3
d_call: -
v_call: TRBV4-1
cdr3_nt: TGCGCCAGCAGCCGAATGAACACAGATACGCAGTATTTT
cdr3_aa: CASSRMNTDTQYF

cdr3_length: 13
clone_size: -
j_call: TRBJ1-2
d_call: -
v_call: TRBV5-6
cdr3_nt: TGTGCCAGCACTGAAAAGGGATTCTATGGCTACACCTTC
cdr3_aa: CASTEKGFYGYTF

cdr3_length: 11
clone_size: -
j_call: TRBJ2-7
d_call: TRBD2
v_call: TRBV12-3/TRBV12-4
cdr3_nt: TGTGCCAGCGGACTAGCGGGGGAGCAGTACTTC
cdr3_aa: CASGLAGEQYF

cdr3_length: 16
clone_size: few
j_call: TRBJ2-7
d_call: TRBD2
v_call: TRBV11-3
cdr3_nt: TGTGCCAGCAGCGCCGGGACTAGCGGGAGTACAAACGAGCAGTACTTC
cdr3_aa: CASSAGTSGSTNEQYF

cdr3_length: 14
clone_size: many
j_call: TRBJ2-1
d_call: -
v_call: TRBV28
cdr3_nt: TGTGCCAGCAGTTTACCGGGCCTATACAATGAGCAGTTCTTC
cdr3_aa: CASSLPGLYNEQFF

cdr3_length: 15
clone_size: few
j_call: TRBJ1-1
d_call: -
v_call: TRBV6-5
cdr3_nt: TGTGCCAGCAGTTACGGGACGGAGCCTTTCGGATCGGCTTTCTTT
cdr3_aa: CASSYGTEPFGSAFF

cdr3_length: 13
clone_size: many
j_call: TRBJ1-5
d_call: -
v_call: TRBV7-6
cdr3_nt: TGTGCCAGCAGCTTTCAGGGTGACCAGCCCCAGCATTTT
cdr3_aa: CASSFQGDQPQHF

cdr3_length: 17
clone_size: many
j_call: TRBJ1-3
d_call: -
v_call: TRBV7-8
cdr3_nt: TGTGCCAGCAGCTTAGATGCGGGAGCGACGCGGAGGAACACCATATATTTT
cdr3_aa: CASSLDAGATRRNTIYF

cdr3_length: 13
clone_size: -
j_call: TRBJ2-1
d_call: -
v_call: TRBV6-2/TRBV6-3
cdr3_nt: TGTGCCAGCAGTTACTCCTACCACAATGAGCAGTTCTTC
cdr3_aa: CASSYSYHNEQFF

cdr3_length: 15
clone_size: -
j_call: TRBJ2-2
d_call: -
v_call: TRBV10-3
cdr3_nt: TGTGCCATCAGTGAGTTCAGGGCGAACACCGGGGAGCTGTTTTTT
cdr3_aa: CAISEFRANTGELFF

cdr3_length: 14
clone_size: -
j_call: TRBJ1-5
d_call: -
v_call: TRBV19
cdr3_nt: TGTGCCAGTAGTCAGGCCCCCAGCAATCAGCCCCAGCATTTT
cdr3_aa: CASSQAPSNQPQHF

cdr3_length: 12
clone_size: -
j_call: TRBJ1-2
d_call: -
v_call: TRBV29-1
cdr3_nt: TGCAGCGCCCTGACAGAGAACTATGGCTACACCTTC
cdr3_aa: CSALTENYGYTF

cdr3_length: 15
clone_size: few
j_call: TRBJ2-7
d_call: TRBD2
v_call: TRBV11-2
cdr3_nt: TGTGCCAGCAGCTTAGATATTCTAGCGGCCTACGAGCAGTACTTC
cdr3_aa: CASSLDILAAYEQYF

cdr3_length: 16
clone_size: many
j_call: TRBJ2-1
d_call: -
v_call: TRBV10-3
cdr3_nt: TGTGCCATCAGTGAGTCGGTTATAGCGGATTACAATGAGCAGTTCTTC
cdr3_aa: CAISESVIADYNEQFF

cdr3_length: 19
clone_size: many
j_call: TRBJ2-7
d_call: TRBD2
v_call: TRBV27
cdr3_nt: TGTGCCAGCAGTTTTCTCTTCTGGACTAGCGGGAGGGAATCCTACGAGCAGTACTTC
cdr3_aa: CASSFLFWTSGRESYEQYF

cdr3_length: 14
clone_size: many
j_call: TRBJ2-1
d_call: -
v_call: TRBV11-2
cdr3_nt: TGTGCCAGCAGCTTAGAGGACCGCTACAATGAGCAGTTCTTC
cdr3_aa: CASSLEDRYNEQFF

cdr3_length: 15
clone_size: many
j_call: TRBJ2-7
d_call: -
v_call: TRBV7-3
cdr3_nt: TGTGCCAGCAGCTTAGGCTATGGGTCCTCCTACGAGCAGTACTTC
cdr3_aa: CASSLGYGSSYEQYF

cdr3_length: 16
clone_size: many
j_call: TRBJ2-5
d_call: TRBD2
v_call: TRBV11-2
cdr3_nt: TGTGCCAGCAGCTTAGATCCAGCGGGGGGGCAGGAGACCCAGTACTTC
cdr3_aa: CASSLDPAGGQETQYF

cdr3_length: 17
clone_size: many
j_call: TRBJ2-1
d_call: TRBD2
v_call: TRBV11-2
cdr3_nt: TGTGCCAGCAGCCTATGGACTAGCGGGAGTTCCTACAATGAGCAGTTCTTC
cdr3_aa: CASSLWTSGSSYNEQFF

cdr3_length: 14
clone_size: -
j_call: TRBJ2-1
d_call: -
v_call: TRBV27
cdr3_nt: TGTGCCAGCAGTGCCGGGACCCAAGGCTATGAGCAGTTCTTC
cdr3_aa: CASSAGTQGYEQFF

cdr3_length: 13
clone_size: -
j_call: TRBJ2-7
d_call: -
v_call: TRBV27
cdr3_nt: TGTGCCAGCAGAAACGAGGTTTCTTACGAGCAGTACTTC
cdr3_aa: CASRNEVSYEQYF

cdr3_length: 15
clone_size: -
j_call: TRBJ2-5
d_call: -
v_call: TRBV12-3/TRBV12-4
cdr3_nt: TGTGCCAGCAGCGTAAAGACAGCAGGGGAAGAGACCCAGTACTTC
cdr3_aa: CASSVKTAGEETQYF

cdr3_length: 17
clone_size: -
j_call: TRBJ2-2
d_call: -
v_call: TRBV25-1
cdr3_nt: TGTGCCAGCAGTGAAGGGGGCCCGGGGGAAGTGGCCGGGGAGCTGTTTTTT
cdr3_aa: CASSEGGPGEVAGELFF

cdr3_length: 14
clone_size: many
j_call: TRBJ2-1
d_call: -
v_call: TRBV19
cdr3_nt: TGTGCCAGCCAACCGGGCCCTAATTACAATGAGCAGTTCTTC
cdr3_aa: CASQPGPNYNEQFF

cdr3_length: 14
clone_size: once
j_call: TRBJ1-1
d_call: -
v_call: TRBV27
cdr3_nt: TGTGCCAGCAGTTCATCGTCCAGGACCACTGAAGCTTTCTTT
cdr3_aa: CASSSSSRTTEAFF

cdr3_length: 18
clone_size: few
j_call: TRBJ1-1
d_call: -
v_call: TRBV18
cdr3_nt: TGTGCCAGCTCACCTATCACGTCCTCGGGACGGGAGAACACTGAAGCTTTCTTT
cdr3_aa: CASSPITSSGRENTEAFF

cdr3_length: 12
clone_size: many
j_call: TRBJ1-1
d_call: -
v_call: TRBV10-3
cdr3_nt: TGTGCCAGCCAGGGCGGGCGCACTGAAGCTTTCTTT
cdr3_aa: CASQGGRTEAFF

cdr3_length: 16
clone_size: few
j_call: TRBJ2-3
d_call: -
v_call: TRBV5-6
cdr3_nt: TGTGCCAGCAGCCCCTGGACTACGACTAGCACAGATACGCAGTATTTT
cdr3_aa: CASSPWTTTSTDTQYF